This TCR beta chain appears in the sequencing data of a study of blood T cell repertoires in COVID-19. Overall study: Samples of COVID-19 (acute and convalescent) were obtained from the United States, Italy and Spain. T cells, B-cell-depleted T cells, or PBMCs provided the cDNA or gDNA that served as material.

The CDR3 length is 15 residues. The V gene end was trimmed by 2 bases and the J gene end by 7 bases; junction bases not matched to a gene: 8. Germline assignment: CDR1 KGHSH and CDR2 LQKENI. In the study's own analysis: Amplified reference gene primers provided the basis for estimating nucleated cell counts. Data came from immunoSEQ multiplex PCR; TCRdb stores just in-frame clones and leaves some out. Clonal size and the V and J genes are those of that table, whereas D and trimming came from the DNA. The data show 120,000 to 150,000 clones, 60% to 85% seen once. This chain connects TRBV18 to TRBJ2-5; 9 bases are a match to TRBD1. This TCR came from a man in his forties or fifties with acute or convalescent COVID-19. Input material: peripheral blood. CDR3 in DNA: TGTGCCAGCTCACCAACACAGGGGGCTGGTGGGACCCAGTACTTC. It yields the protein CASSPTQGAGGTQYF.